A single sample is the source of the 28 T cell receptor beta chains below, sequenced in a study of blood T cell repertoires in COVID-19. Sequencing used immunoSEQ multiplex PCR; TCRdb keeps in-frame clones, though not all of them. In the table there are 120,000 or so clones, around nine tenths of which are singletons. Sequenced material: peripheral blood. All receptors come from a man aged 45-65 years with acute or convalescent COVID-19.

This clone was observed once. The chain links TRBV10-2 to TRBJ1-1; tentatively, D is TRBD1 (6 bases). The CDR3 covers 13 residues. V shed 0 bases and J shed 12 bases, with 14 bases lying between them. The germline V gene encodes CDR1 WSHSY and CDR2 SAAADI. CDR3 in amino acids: CASSESTGLGTFF. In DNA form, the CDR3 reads TGCGCCAGCAGTGAGTCTACAGGGCTAGGAACTTTCTTT.

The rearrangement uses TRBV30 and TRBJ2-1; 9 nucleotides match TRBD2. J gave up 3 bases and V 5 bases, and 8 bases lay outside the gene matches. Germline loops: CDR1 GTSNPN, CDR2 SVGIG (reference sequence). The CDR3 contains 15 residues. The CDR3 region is CAWGAGGRVYNEQFF. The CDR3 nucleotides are TGTGCCTGGGGTGCTGGCGGGAGGGTCTACAATGAGCAGTTCTTC.

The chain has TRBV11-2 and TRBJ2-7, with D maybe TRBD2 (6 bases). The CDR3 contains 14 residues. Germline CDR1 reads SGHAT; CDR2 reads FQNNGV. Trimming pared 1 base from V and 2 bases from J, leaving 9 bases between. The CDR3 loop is CASSLVGGTYEQYF. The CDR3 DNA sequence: TGTGCCAGCAGCTTAGTTGGGGGGACCTACGAGCAGTACTTC.

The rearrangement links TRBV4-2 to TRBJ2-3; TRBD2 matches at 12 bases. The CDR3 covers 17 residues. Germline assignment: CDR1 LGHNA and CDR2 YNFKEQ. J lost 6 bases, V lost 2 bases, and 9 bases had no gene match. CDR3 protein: CASSQPPGLAGWDTQYF. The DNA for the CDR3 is TGTGCCAGCAGCCAACCCCCGGGACTAGCGGGCTGGGATACGCAGTATTTT.

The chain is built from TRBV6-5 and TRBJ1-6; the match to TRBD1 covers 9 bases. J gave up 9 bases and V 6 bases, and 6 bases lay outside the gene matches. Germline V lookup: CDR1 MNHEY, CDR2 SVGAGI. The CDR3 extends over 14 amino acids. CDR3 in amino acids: CASSYRGQGSPLHF. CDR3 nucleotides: TGTGCCAGCAGCTACAGGGGGCAAGGTTCACCCCTCCACTTT.

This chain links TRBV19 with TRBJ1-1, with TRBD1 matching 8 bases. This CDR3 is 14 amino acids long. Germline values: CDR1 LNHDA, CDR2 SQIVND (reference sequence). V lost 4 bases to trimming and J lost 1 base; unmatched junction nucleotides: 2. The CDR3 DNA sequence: TGTGCCAGTAGTACCAGGGGGCCGAACACTGAAGCTTTCTTT. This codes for CASSTRGPNTEAFF.

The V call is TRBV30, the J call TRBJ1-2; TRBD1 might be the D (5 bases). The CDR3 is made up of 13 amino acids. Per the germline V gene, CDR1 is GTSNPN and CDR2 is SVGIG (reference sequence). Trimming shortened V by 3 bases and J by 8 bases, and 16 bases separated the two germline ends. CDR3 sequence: CAWRGSGKGGYTF. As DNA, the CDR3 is TGTGCCTGGAGAGGGTCAGGGAAAGGGGGCTACACCTTC.

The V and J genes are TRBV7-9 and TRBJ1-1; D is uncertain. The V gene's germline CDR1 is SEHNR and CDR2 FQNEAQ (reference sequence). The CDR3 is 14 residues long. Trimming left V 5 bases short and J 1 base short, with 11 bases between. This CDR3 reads CASSPTHPNTEAFF. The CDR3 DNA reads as TGTGCCAGCAGCCCCACACACCCGAACACTGAAGCTTTCTTT.

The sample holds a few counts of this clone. In nucleotides, the CDR3 is TGTGCCAGCAGGGGGACTAACACAGATACGCAGTATTTT. It yields the protein CASRGTNTDTQYF. The V and J genes are TRBV2 and TRBJ2-3; 7 positions match TRBD2. Losses at the gene ends were 6 bases for V and 2 bases for J; bases not matched to a gene: 2. The CDR3 has 13 residues. CDR1 and CDR2 (germline): SNHLY, FYNNEI.

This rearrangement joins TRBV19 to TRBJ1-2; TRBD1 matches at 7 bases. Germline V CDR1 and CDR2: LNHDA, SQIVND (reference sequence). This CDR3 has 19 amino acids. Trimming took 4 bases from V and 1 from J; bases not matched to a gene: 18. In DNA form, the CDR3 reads TGTGCCAGTAGTACAAGATGGTCAACGACAGGGAGAAGTAACTATGGCTACACCTTC. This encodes CASSTRWSTTGRSNYGYTF.

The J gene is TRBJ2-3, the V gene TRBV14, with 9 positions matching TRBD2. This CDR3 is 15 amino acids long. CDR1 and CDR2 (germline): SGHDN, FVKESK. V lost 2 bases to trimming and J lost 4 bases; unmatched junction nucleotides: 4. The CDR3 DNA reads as TGTGCCAGCAGCCAACCGGGACTAGCAGCAGATACGCAGTATTTT. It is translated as CASSQPGLAADTQYF.

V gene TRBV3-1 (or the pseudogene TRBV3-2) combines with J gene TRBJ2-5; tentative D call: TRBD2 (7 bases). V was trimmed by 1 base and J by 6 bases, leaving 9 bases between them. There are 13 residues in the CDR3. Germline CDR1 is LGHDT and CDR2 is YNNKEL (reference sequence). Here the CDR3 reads CASSQGGGQTQYF. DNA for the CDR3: TGTGCCAGCAGCCAAGGGGGGGGGCAGACCCAGTACTTC.

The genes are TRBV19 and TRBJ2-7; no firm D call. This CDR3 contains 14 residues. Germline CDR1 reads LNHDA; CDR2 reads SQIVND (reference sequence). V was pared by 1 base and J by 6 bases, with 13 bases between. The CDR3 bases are TGTGCCAGTAGTATAGTGCGTGGGCTCGGCGAGCAGTACTTC. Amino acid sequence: CASSIVRGLGEQYF. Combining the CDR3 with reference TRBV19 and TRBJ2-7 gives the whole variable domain DGGITQSPKYLFRKEGQNVTLSCEQNLNHDAMYWYRQDPGQGLRLIYYSQIVNDFQKGDIAEGYSVSREKKESFPLTVTSAQKNPTAFYLCASSIVRGLGEQYFGPGTRLTVT.

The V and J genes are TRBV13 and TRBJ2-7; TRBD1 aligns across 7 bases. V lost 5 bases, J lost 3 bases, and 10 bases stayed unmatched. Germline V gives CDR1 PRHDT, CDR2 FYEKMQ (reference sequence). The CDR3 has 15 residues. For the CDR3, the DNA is TGTGCCAGCAGCCCGGGACAGAGAAGTTACTACGAGCAGTACTTC. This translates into CASSPGQRSYYEQYF.

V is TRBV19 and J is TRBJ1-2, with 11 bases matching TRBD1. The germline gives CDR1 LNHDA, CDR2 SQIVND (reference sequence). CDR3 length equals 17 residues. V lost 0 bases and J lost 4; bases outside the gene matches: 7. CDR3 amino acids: CASSIEGPGQGGYGYTF. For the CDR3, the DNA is TGTGCCAGTAGTATAGAGGGTCCGGGACAGGGGGGCTATGGCTACACCTTC. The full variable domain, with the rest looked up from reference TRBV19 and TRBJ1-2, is DGGITQSPKYLFRKEGQNVTLSCEQNLNHDAMYWYRQDPGQGLRLIYYSQIVNDFQKGDIAEGYSVSREKKESFPLTVTSAQKNPTAFYLCASSIEGPGQGGYGYTFGSGTRLTVV.

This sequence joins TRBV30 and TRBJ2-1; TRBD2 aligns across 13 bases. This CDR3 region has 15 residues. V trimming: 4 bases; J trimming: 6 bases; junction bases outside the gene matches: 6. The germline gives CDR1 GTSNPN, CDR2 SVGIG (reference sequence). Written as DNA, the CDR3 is TGTGCCTGGACCCCGGGACTAGCGGGAACCAATGAGCAGTTCTTC. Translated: CAWTPGLAGTNEQFF. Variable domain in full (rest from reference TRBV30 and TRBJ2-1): SQTIHQWPATLVQPVGSPLSLECTVEGTSNPNLYWYRQAAGRGLQLLFYSVGIGQISSEVPQNLSASRPQDRQFILSSKKLLLSDSGFYLCAWTPGLAGTNEQFFGPGTRLTVL.

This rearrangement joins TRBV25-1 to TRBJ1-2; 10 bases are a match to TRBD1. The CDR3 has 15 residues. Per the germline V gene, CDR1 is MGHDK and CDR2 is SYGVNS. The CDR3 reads CPPPGQGLFGYGYTF. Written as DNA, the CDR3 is TGTCCCCCGCCGGGACAGGGGCTCTTTGGCTATGGCTACACCTTC.

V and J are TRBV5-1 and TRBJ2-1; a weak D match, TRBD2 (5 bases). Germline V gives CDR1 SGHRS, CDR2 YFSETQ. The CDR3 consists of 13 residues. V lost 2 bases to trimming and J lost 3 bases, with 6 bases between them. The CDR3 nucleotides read TGCGCCAGCAGCTTCGGGAACTACAATGAGCAGTTCTTC. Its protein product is CASSFGNYNEQFF.

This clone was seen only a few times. DNA of the CDR3: TGTGCCATCAGCTCGAGCTCCTACGAGCAGTACTTC. Encoded protein: CAISSSSYEQYF. V and J are TRBV10-3 and TRBJ2-7, with unresolved D. There are 12 residues in the CDR3. Deletions cut 6 bases from V and 0 bases from J, with 6 bases between. Germline V gene data show CDR1 as ENHRY and CDR2 as SYGVKD.

In DNA, the CDR3 is TGTGCCAGCAGTTTAACAGACGACTACGAGCAGTACTTC. Translation: CASSLTDDYEQYF. V usage is TRBV27 and J usage is TRBJ2-7; the D is unclear. The V and J ends lost 2 bases and 3 bases respectively, with 8 bases between them. Germline V gene data show CDR1 as MNHEY and CDR2 as SMNVEV (reference sequence). The CDR3 has 13 amino acids.

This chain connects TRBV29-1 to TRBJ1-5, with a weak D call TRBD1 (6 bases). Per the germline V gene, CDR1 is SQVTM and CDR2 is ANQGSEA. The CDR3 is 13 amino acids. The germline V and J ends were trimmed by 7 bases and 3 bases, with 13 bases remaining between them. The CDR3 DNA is TGCAGCGGATCGACAGGAACCAATCAGCCCCAGCATTTT. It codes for CSGSTGTNQPQHF.

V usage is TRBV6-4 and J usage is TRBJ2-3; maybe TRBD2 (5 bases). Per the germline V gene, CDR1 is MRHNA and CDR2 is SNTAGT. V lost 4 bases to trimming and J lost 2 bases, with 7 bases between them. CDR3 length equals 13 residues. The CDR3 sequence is CASSAGVTDTQYF. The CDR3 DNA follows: TGTGCCAGCAGTGCCGGGGTCACAGATACGCAGTATTTT.

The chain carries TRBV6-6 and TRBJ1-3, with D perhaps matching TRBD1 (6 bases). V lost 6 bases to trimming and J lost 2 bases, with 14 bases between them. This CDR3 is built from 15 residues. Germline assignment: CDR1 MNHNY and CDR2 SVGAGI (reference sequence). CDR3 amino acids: CASSTLRGTGNTIYF. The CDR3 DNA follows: TGTGCCAGCAGCACCCTCAGGGGAACTGGAAACACCATATATTTT.

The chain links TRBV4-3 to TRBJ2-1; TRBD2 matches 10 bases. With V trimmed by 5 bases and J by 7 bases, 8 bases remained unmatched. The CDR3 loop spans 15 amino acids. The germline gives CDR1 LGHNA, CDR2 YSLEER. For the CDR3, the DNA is TGCGCCAGCAGCGATAGCGGGAGGAGTTGGAATGAGCAGTTCTTC. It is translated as CASSDSGRSWNEQFF.

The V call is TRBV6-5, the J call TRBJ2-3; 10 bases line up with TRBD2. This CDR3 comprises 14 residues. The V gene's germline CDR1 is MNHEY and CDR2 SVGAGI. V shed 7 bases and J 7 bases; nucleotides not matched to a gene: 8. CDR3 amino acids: CASNLAGVSNTQYF. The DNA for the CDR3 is TGTGCCAGCAACCTAGCGGGGGTTAGTAATACGCAGTATTTT.

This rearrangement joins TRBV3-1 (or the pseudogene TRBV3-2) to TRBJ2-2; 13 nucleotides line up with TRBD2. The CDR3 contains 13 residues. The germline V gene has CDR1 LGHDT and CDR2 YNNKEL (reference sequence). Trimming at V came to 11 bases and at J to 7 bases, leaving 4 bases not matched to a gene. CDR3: CARGTSGNGELFF. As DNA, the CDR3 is TGTGCCCGCGGGACTAGCGGGAACGGGGAGCTGTTTTTT.

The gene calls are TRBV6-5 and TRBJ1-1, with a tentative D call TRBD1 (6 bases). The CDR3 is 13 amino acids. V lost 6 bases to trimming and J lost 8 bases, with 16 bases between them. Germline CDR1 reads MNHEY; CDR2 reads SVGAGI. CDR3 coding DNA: TGTGCCAGCAGCTCATTCGGGGGGCTAGAAGCTTTCTTT. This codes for CASSSFGGLEAFF.

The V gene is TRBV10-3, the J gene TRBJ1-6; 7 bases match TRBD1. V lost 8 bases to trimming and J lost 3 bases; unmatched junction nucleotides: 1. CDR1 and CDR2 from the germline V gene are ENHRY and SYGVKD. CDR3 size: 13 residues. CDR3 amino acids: CAIRDSYNSPLHF. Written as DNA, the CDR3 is TGTGCCATCCGGGACAGCTATAATTCACCCCTCCACTTT.